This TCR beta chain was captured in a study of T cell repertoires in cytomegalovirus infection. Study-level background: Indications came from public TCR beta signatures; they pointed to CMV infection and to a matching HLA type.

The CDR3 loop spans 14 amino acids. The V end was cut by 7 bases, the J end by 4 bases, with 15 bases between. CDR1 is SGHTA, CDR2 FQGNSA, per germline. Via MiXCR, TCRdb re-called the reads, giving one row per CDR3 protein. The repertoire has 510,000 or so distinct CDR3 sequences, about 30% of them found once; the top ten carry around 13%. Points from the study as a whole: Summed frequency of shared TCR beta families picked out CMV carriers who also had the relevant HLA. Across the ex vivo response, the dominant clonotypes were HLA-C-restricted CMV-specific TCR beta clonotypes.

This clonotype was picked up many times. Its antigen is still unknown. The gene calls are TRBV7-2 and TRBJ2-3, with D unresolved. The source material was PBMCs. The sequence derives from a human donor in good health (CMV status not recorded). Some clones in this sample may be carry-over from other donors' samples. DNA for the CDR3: TGTGCCAGCACACCCGTGGTTAGCTCAGATACGCAGTATTTT. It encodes CASTPVVSSDTQYF.